A selection of T cell receptor beta chains follows, all from one sample in a study of CD8 T cells in ankylosing spondylitis. In TCRdb, the 5' RACE reads were re-called with MiXCR into one record per CDR3 protein. This sample carries a few hundred thousand distinct CDR3 sequences, 8% of them seen once, and the ten largest clones take just over 14%. Sequencing used blood, either unsorted or a sorted T cell fraction (not recorded which). These receptor sequences come from a male donor with ankylosing spondylitis. The CDR3 runs from the conserved cysteine through the conserved F or W. Each record gives: CDR3 DNA, CDR3 protein, clone size, J gene, D gene, V gene. A D gene is named only where the DNA matches it firmly. Only some rows state a clone size, as once, few, many or a class for expanded clones.

DNA: TGTGCCACCAGTGATCTGACGGGGCAGGGATCCTCCTACGAGCAGTACTTC
CDR3: CATSDLTGQGSSYEQYF
size: NA
J: TRBJ2-7
D: NA
V: TRBV24-1

DNA: TGTGCCAGCAGCTTAAGGGCGGGAGACTACAATGAGCAGTTCTTC
CDR3: CASSLRAGDYNEQFF
size: NA
J: TRBJ2-1
D: TRBD2
V: TRBV7-9

DNA: TGCAGCGTTTATTTTACAGGGAACACCGAGCAGTACTTC
CDR3: CSVYFTGNTEQYF
size: NA
J: TRBJ2-7
D: NA
V: TRBV29-1

DNA: TGTGCCACCAGTACGAGCGGTAGCACAGATACGCAGTATTTT
CDR3: CATSTSGSTDTQYF
size: NA
J: TRBJ2-3
D: NA
V: TRBV24-1

DNA: TGCGCCAGCAGCTTGATCCAGCGGAGATATAGCACAGATACGCAGTATTTT
CDR3: CASSLIQRRYSTDTQYF
size: few
J: TRBJ2-3
D: NA
V: TRBV5-1

DNA: TGTGCCAGCAGCCCTACAGGCACCGGCTACACCTTC
CDR3: CASSPTGTGYTF
size: NA
J: TRBJ1-2
D: NA
V: TRBV7-9

DNA: TGCAGTGCTAGAGATGCTAAGCAGGTTTACAATGAGCAGTTCTTC
CDR3: CSARDAKQVYNEQFF
size: NA
J: TRBJ2-1
D: NA
V: TRBV20-1

DNA: TGTGCCAGCAGTTTATTGGCCAGGGGTGCCAAAAACATTCAGTACTTC
CDR3: CASSLLARGAKNIQYF
size: few
J: TRBJ2-4
D: NA
V: TRBV27

DNA: TGTGCCAGCAGCCCGGGACTAACATTAGGGTTCCGTCAGTTCTTC
CDR3: CASSPGLTLGFRQFF
size: NA
J: TRBJ2-1
D: TRBD2
V: TRBV3-1

DNA: TGTGCCAGCAGTTTAGGGGCCTCAGCCCTCCACTTT
CDR3: CASSLGASALHF
size: NA
J: TRBJ1-6
D: NA
V: TRBV27

DNA: TGCGCCAGCAGCTTGTTGGAACTGCATTCCGAGCAGTACTTC
CDR3: CASSLLELHSEQYF
size: NA
J: TRBJ2-7
D: NA
V: TRBV5-1

DNA: TGTGCCAGCAGTTCGGACCTTGGAACTGAAGCTTTCTTT
CDR3: CASSSDLGTEAFF
size: NA
J: TRBJ1-1
D: NA
V: TRBV27

DNA: TGCAGTGCTAGTTGGCTAGCGGGCCCGAACACCGGGGAGCTGTTTTTT
CDR3: CSASWLAGPNTGELFF
size: few
J: TRBJ2-2
D: TRBD2
V: TRBV20-1

DNA: TGTGCCAGCAGTCCCCGTATAGCAGGCGAGCAGTACTTC
CDR3: CASSPRIAGEQYF
size: NA
J: TRBJ2-7
D: NA
V: TRBV27

DNA: TGTGCCAGCAGCGGCCGACAGGGCCCAGATTCACCCCTCCACTTT
CDR3: CASSGRQGPDSPLHF
size: few
J: TRBJ1-6
D: TRBD1
V: TRBV7-8

DNA: TGTGCCAGCAGCCAAGTACTTCCGACGCCGGGAGGGCCGGCAGATACGCAGTATTTT
CDR3: CASSQVLPTPGGPADTQYF
size: few
J: TRBJ2-3
D: TRBD2
V: TRBV4-2

DNA: TGTGCCAGCACAAGGGTCCCGGGACTAGCTGCAGATACGCAGTATTTT
CDR3: CASTRVPGLAADTQYF
size: few
J: TRBJ2-3
D: TRBD2
V: TRBV6-1

DNA: TGTGCCAGCAATGGACGCGGGTCCAGGCCGCAGTTCTTC
CDR3: CASNGRGSRPQFF
size: few
J: TRBJ2-1
D: NA
V: TRBV27

DNA: TGTGCCAGCAGCTCATTAAGCGGGAGGGCTCACGAGCAGTACTTC
CDR3: CASSSLSGRAHEQYF
size: many
J: TRBJ2-7
D: TRBD2
V: TRBV11-2

DNA: TGCAGCGTTCAAGACTTGATAGCCAAAAACATTCAGTACTTC
CDR3: CSVQDLIAKNIQYF
size: few
J: TRBJ2-4
D: NA
V: TRBV29-1

DNA: TGTGCCAGTAGTACACAAACTGCGACCAACGCCTACAATGAGCTGTTCTTC
CDR3: CASSTQTATNAYNELFF
size: NA
J: TRBJ2-1
D: NA
V: TRBV19

DNA: TGTGCCAGCAGCCTACTAGCGGACGCCACAGATACGCAGTATTTT
CDR3: CASSLLADATDTQYF
size: few
J: TRBJ2-3
D: TRBD2
V: TRBV7-9

DNA: TGCGCCAGCCGGGACAGGGGGATTACCTACAATGAGCAGTTCTTC
CDR3: CASRDRGITYNEQFF
size: many
J: TRBJ2-1
D: TRBD1
V: TRBV5-1

DNA: TGCAGTGCTAGTCAGGGACAGTCCTACGAGCAGTACTTC
CDR3: CSASQGQSYEQYF
size: many
J: TRBJ2-7
D: TRBD1
V: TRBV20-1

DNA: TGTGCCAGCAGTTTACAAGCGGGAGGGCCTGGAAGCTACGAGCAGTACTTC
CDR3: CASSLQAGGPGSYEQYF
size: few
J: TRBJ2-7
D: TRBD2
V: TRBV12-3/TRBV12-4